The 30 T cell receptor beta chains below come from one sample, sequenced in a study of cytomegalovirus exposure and HLA in healthy donors. Primers: 60 Vbeta forward and 13 Jbeta reverse. This table comes from immunoSEQ multiplex PCR, and its TCRdb copy is limited to in-frame clones, with some not included. This sample has 150,000 to 200,000 clones, with roughly 80% found just once. The material sequenced was PBMCs. Every receptor here comes from a female donor in good health and CMV-seronegative.

This clone came up a few times. The chain couples TRBV7-9 to TRBJ1-4, with 8 bases identical to TRBD1. Germline assignment: CDR1 SEHNR and CDR2 FQNEAQ (reference sequence). V lost 6 bases to trimming and J lost 4 bases; unmatched junction nucleotides: 10. The CDR3 totals 16 residues. The CDR3 sequence: CASSTGTGTLNEKLFF. CDR3 nucleotide sequence: TGTGCCAGCAGTACCGGGACAGGCACCCTTAATGAAAAACTGTTTTTT.

The rearrangement links TRBV5-1 to TRBJ2-1; 12 nucleotides line up with TRBD2. V was pared by 4 bases and J by 7 bases, with 3 bases of the junction left unmatched. From germline, CDR1 is SGHRS and CDR2 YFSETQ. The CDR3 has 14 amino acids. The CDR3, as DNA: TGCGCCAGCAGCCCCCTAGCGGGAGGGAATGAGCAGTTCTTC. Encoded protein: CASSPLAGGNEQFF.

The chain employs TRBV11-2 and TRBJ1-2; a possible D gene is TRBD1 (6 bases). This CDR3 is 19 amino acids long. The V gene lost 1 base and the J gene lost 3 bases, with 24 bases spanning the gap. Germline values: CDR1 SGHAT, CDR2 FQNNGV. CDR3: CASSLVIDRTHIQYYGYTF. The CDR3 DNA follows: TGTGCCAGCAGCTTAGTTATCGACAGGACCCATATTCAATACTATGGCTACACCTTC.

The rearrangement joins TRBV19 to TRBJ1-2; D gene unclear. The CDR3 runs 14 residues. Trimming cost V 3 bases and J 2 bases, with 10 bases left between them. Germline loops: CDR1 LNHDA, CDR2 SQIVND (reference sequence). This CDR3 is CASSIGGSNYGYTF. Written as DNA, the CDR3 is TGTGCCAGTAGTATCGGCGGGAGCAACTATGGCTACACCTTC.

In DNA form, the CDR3 reads TGTGCCAGCAGTTACCCTCCGGGACAAGGCACAGATACGCAGTATTTT. This gives the protein CASSYPPGQGTDTQYF. The chain joins TRBV6-5 to TRBJ2-3, with D maybe TRBD1 (6 bases). The V gene's germline CDR1 is MNHEY and CDR2 SVGAGI. Trimming stripped 2 bases from V and 1 base from J, with 13 bases between. This CDR3 spans 16 amino acids.

The chain recombines TRBV2 with TRBJ1-1; 9 bases match TRBD1. CDR1 is SNHLY and CDR2 is FYNNEI in the germline V gene. The J segment lost 0 bases and the V segment lost 4 bases, leaving 3 bases of the junction unmatched. There are 15 residues in the CDR3. The CDR3 is CASSVRDRVNTEAFF. CDR3 bases: TGTGCCAGCAGTGTGCGGGACAGGGTGAACACTGAAGCTTTCTTT.

This clone was observed a few times. V is TRBV30 and J is TRBJ1-2, with TRBD1 as a possible D gene (6 bases). The CDR3 is made up of 15 amino acids. The germline V gene has CDR1 GTSNPN and CDR2 SVGIG (reference sequence). The ends were cut back, 4 bases at V and 8 bases at J, with 23 bases in the middle. For the CDR3, the DNA is TGTGCCTGGACGACGGACAGTACCATGTCGCGGGGCTACACCTTC. It codes for CAWTTDSTMSRGYTF.

The CDR3 sequence: CASSLEDRYEQYF. The DNA of the CDR3 is TGTGCCAGCAGTTTAGAGGATCGCTACGAGCAGTACTTC. This sequence joins TRBV28 and TRBJ2-7; D gene unclear. The CDR3 totals 13 residues. CDR1 is MDHEN and CDR2 is SYDVKM in the germline V gene. Deletions cut 2 bases from V and 3 bases from J, with 8 bases between.

The chain's CDR3 is CASSIAASGGVTDTQYF. In DNA form, the CDR3 reads TGTGCCAGTAGTATAGCGGCTAGCGGGGGCGTCACAGATACGCAGTATTTT. V usage is TRBV19 and J usage is TRBJ2-3, with 10 bases fitting TRBD2. The trim removed 1 base at V and 2 bases at J, leaving 6 bases unmatched. The CDR3 contains 17 residues. Germline CDR1 reads LNHDA; CDR2 reads SQIVND (reference sequence).

This clone was seen only a few times. The chain has TRBV5-1 and TRBJ1-1, with D uncertain. CDR1 is SGHRS, CDR2 YFSETQ, per germline. Trimming stripped 5 bases from V and 0 bases from J, with 8 bases between. The CDR3 extends over 13 amino acids. In DNA, the CDR3 is TGCGCCAGCAGACCCACAGTGAACACTGAAGCTTTCTTT. Residues: CASRPTVNTEAFF.

As concerns this clone: Other DNA sequences from this sample encode an identical CDR3 as well. The CDR3 nucleotides are TGCAGCGCAATCCTACAGGGGACTAATGAAAAACTGTTTTTT. Residues: CSAILQGTNEKLFF. The chain combines TRBV29-1 with TRBJ1-4, with 7 bases identical to TRBD1. Germline CDR1 SQVTM, CDR2 ANQGSEA. Trimming at V came to 7 bases and at J to 2 bases, leaving 7 bases not matched to a gene. The CDR3 extends over 14 amino acids.

The V gene is TRBV9, the J gene TRBJ1-4, with TRBD1 as a possible D gene (5 bases). Germline-derived CDR1 and CDR2 are SGDLS and YYNGEE. The CDR3 spans 13 residues. The germline V and J ends were trimmed by 0 bases and 10 bases, with 10 bases remaining between them. The CDR3: CASSVAGGGKLFF. The DNA for the CDR3 is TGTGCCAGCAGCGTAGCAGGCGGGGGAAAACTGTTTTTT. Based on the CDR3 plus reference TRBV9 and TRBJ1-4, the full variable domain is DSGVTQTPKHLITATGQRVTLRCSPRSGDLSVYWYQQSLDQGLQFLIQYYNGEERAKGNILERFSAQQFPDLHSELNLSSLELGDSALYFCASSVAGGGKLFFGSGTQLSVL.

The rearrangement uses TRBV7-9 and TRBJ2-7; 10 nucleotides agree with TRBD2. Germline V gene data show CDR1 as SEHNR and CDR2 as FQNEAQ (reference sequence). The trim removed 5 bases at V and 0 bases at J, leaving 10 bases unmatched. The CDR3 runs to 17 residues. The CDR3 is CASSIYRLAGFSYEQYF. CDR3 coding DNA: TGTGCCAGCAGCATTTACCGACTAGCGGGTTTCTCCTACGAGCAGTACTTC.

This clone has only a few counts. CDR3 protein: CASSSHSGEYPYEQYF. The CDR3 bases are TGTGCCAGCAGCTCACATAGCGGGGAGTACCCCTACGAGCAGTACTTC. J is TRBJ2-7 and V is TRBV9, with 8 bases lining up with TRBD2. J was trimmed by 2 bases and V by 4 bases; bases with no gene match: 11. Germline loops: CDR1 SGDLS, CDR2 YYNGEE. This CDR3 has 16 residues. Looking up the rest from reference TRBV9 and TRBJ2-7 gives the full variable domain: DSGVTQTPKHLITATGQRVTLRCSPRSGDLSVYWYQQSLDQGLQFLIQYYNGEERAKGNILERFSAQQFPDLHSELNLSSLELGDSALYFCASSSHSGEYPYEQYFGPGTRLTVT.

This clone was detected only a few times. V gene TRBV10-3 combines with J gene TRBJ2-1, with 10 nucleotides matching TRBD2. This CDR3 is 17 amino acids long. Germline V CDR1 and CDR2: ENHRY, SYGVKD. The junction had 2 bases not matched to a gene; V was cut back by 0 bases and J by 0 bases. DNA of the CDR3: TGTGCCATCAGTGAGTCGCCTAGCGGGAGCTCCTACAATGAGCAGTTCTTC. It encodes CAISESPSGSSYNEQFF.

Only a few counts were recorded for this clone. The chain links TRBV5-6 to TRBJ1-3, with D perhaps TRBD1 (5 bases). V was shortened by 0 bases and J by 0 bases, with 10 bases between the two germline ends. Looked up from germline, CDR1 is SGHDT and CDR2 is YYEEEE. The CDR3 sequence is 16 residues long. CDR3 in amino acids: CASSLAGGASGNTIYF. CDR3 nucleotides: TGTGCCAGCAGCTTGGCCGGCGGGGCCTCTGGAAACACCATATATTTT.

The chain employs TRBV11-2 and TRBJ1-5, with D perhaps matching TRBD1 (5 bases). The CDR3 contains 15 residues. With 6 bases removed from V and 3 bases from J, the gap between germline ends came to 15 bases. CDR1 is SGHAT and CDR2 is FQNNGV in the germline V gene. The CDR3 is CASSLTGTNNQPQHF. The CDR3 DNA is TGTGCCAGCAGTTTAACAGGAACTAACAATCAGCCCCAGCATTTT.

Points on this clone: An end of the junction does not agree with germline; a read error may underlie this. This chain connects TRBV27 to TRBJ2-2; 13 nucleotides align to TRBD2. This CDR3 has 15 amino acids. Germline CDR1 is MNHEY and CDR2 is SMNVEV (reference sequence). This CDR3 is CVSSTSGGAHGELFF. CDR3 in DNA: TGTGTCAGCAGTACTAGCGGGGGGGCCCACGGGGAGCTGTTTTTT.

The chain's CDR3 is CASSNPIVGADTQYF. The CDR3 DNA is TGTGCCAGCAGCAATCCAATTGTCGGGGCAGATACGCAGTATTTT. The genes are TRBV5-4 and TRBJ2-3; D may be TRBD2 (5 bases). Germline values: CDR1 SGHNT, CDR2 YYREEE (reference sequence). The ends were cut back, 4 bases at V and 4 bases at J, with 16 bases in the middle. The CDR3 consists of 15 residues.

The chain uses TRBV27 and TRBJ2-3; 9 positions agree with TRBD2. V shed 3 bases and J 4 bases; nucleotides not matched to a gene: 14. The CDR3 is made up of 18 amino acids. Germline assignment: CDR1 MNHEY and CDR2 SMNVEV (reference sequence). The CDR3 sequence is CASSFSSRGGLFSDTQYF. For the CDR3, the DNA is TGTGCCAGCAGTTTTTCCTCGCGGGGGGGCCTTTTTTCAGATACGCAGTATTTT.

V usage is TRBV5-4 and J usage is TRBJ2-5; TRBD1 matches 8 bases. Germline assignment: CDR1 SGHNT and CDR2 YYREEE (reference sequence). This CDR3 is built from 14 residues. The J segment lost 6 bases and the V segment lost 5 bases, leaving 9 bases of the junction unmatched. CDR3 in amino acids: CASSLDRGIKTQYF. The CDR3 nucleotides read TGTGCCAGCAGTTTAGACAGGGGCATTAAGACCCAGTACTTC.

The gene calls are TRBV15 and TRBJ2-1; 7 bases match TRBD1. V trimming: 1 base; J trimming: 7 bases; junction bases outside the gene matches: 4. Germline loops: CDR1 LNHNV, CDR2 YYDKDF (reference sequence). The CDR3 consists of 14 residues. The CDR3: CATSRGHRGNEQFF. In DNA form, the CDR3 reads TGTGCCACCAGCAGAGGTCACAGGGGAAATGAGCAGTTCTTC. Full variable domain (missing parts from reference TRBV15 and TRBJ2-1): DAMVIQNPRYQVTQFGKPVTLSCSQTLNHNVMYWYQQKSSQAPKLLFHYYDKDFNNEADTPDNFQSRRPNTSFCFLDIRSPGLGDTAMYLCATSRGHRGNEQFFGPGTRLTVL.

This chain connects TRBV11-2 to TRBJ1-2, with D possibly matching TRBD1 (5 bases). Between the trimmed V and J ends, which lost 5 bases and 4 bases, there was a span of 14 bases. The CDR3 extends over 14 amino acids. Germline-derived CDR1 and CDR2 are SGHAT and FQNNGV. In DNA, the CDR3 is TGTGCCAGCAGCCCCGGACACGAATCCTATGGCTACACCTTC. It is translated as CASSPGHESYGYTF.

V and J are TRBV30 and TRBJ2-7, with D hard to call. Trimming took 4 bases from V and 0 from J, leaving 16 bases between them. Germline CDR1 reads GTSNPN; CDR2 reads SVGIG (reference sequence). CDR3 size: 15 residues. The CDR3 nucleotides are TGTGCCTGGAATCTCGAACTGTTGAGCTCCTACGAGCAGTACTTC. Its translation is CAWNLELLSSYEQYF.

The V call is TRBV15, the J call TRBJ1-4; D is perhaps TRBD1 (5 bases). CDR1 LNHNV and CDR2 YYDKDF come from the germline V gene (reference sequence). The CDR3 covers 16 residues. V gave up 2 bases and J gave up 6 bases, with 16 bases separating them. CDR3 region: CATSRPGAGKDEKLFF. The CDR3, as DNA: TGTGCCACCAGCAGACCCGGCGCAGGGAAGGATGAAAAACTGTTTTTT.

The rearrangement uses TRBV10-2 and TRBJ2-1, with 8 nucleotides matching TRBD2. Germline-derived CDR1 and CDR2 are WSHSY and SAAADI. With V trimmed by 11 bases and J by 2 bases, 2 bases remained unmatched. The CDR3 is 12 amino acids. As DNA, the CDR3 is TGCGCCGCGGGGGGTACCTACAATGAGCAGTTCTTC. Protein: CAAGGTYNEQFF.

The chain joins TRBV25-1 to TRBJ2-5, with TRBD1 matching 9 bases. Germline-derived CDR1 and CDR2 are MGHDK and SYGVNS. There are 16 residues in the CDR3. V lost 1 base and J lost 5; bases outside the gene matches: 8. The CDR3 spells CASSESPGQGLETQYF. As DNA, the CDR3 is TGTGCCAGCAGTGAATCACCGGGACAGGGTTTGGAGACCCAGTACTTC.

This rearrangement joins TRBV4-2 to TRBJ2-1; 8 bases map to TRBD1. Trimming cost V 3 bases and J 10 bases; bases outside gene matches: 2. Germline CDR1 and CDR2: LGHNA and YNFKEQ. This CDR3 contains 12 residues. This CDR3 is CASSHRQGEQFF. The CDR3 DNA sequence: TGTGCCAGCAGCCATCGACAGGGGGAGCAGTTCTTC.

This clone was detected once. The rearrangement links TRBV5-1 to TRBJ2-5; 7 positions match TRBD2. After removal of 3 bases from V and 5 bases from J, the junction contained 4 bases not matched to a gene. CDR1 is SGHRS, CDR2 YFSETQ, per germline. The CDR3 has 13 amino acids. CDR3 sequence: CASSSGLEETQYF. Here the CDR3 DNA reads TGCGCCAGCAGCTCCGGACTAGAGGAGACCCAGTACTTC.

The chain is built from TRBV28 and TRBJ1-5; TRBD1 agrees at 9 bases. The CDR3 extends over 17 amino acids. With 4 bases clipped from V and 2 bases from J, the junction kept 9 bases outside the gene matches. Germline V gene sequence: CDR1 MDHEN, CDR2 SYDVKM. Written as DNA, the CDR3 is TGTGCCAGCAGTTCCCGAGCCGGGACAGGGCGCAATCAGCCCCAGCATTTT. It translates to CASSSRAGTGRNQPQHF.